These 25 T cell receptor beta chains were all obtained from the same sample, sequenced in a study of blood T cell repertoires in COVID-19. Sequenced by immunoSEQ multiplex PCR; TCRdb stores in-frame clones only, minus some. The sample includes some 58,000 clones, 70% to 90% of them seen just once. Sequenced material: peripheral blood. The receptors were gathered from a man in his fifties or sixties with COVID-19, enrolled during active disease.

The rearrangement uses TRBV4-2 and TRBJ2-3; 16 nucleotides align to TRBD2. The CDR3 runs 16 residues. Germline CDR1 reads LGHNA; CDR2 reads YNFKEQ. V was pared by 3 bases and J by 3 bases, with 0 bases of the junction left unmatched. CDR3 protein: CASSQGLAGGTDTQYF. The CDR3, as DNA: TGTGCCAGCAGCCAGGGACTAGCGGGAGGGACAGATACGCAGTATTTT.

The chain employs TRBV5-8 and TRBJ1-1; no definite D call. The CDR3 loop spans 15 amino acids. The germline V and J ends were trimmed by 1 base and 4 bases, with 14 bases remaining between them. Looked up from germline, CDR1 is SGHTS and CDR2 is YDEGEE. CDR3 region: CASSLSVLSSTEAFF. CDR3 coding DNA: TGTGCCAGCAGCTTGTCGGTATTATCGAGCACTGAAGCTTTCTTT.

This sequence joins TRBV5-1 and TRBJ1-5, with unresolved D. Per germline, CDR1 SGHRS and CDR2 YFSETQ. V lost 4 bases, J lost 6 bases, and 20 bases lay in between. The CDR3 loop spans 16 amino acids. The CDR3 DNA reads as TGCGCCAGCAGCCCAGACTCGGCCTCCACTGGTCAGCCCCAGCATTTT. Protein product: CASSPDSASTGQPQHF.

The rearrangement uses TRBV6-5 and TRBJ1-1; 11 nucleotides agree with TRBD1. The trim removed 5 bases at V and 3 bases at J, leaving 5 bases unmatched. From germline, CDR1 is MNHEY and CDR2 SVGAGI. This CDR3 is 15 amino acids long. The CDR3 region has the DNA TGTGCCAGCAGTCGTCCGGGACAGGGGGACACTGAAGCTTTCTTT. Protein: CASSRPGQGDTEAFF.

V usage is TRBV6-4 and J usage is TRBJ2-5; a possible D gene is TRBD2 (5 bases). The V end lost 0 bases, the J end lost 5 bases, and 13 bases lay between the germline ends. Germline V lookup: CDR1 MRHNA, CDR2 SNTAGT. This CDR3 contains 15 residues. Here the CDR3 DNA reads TGTGCCAGCAGTGACTCGAGTTTTAGCGATGAGACCCAGTACTTC. As protein: CASSDSSFSDETQYF.

The chain has TRBV7-8 and TRBJ1-2, with D tentatively TRBD1 (5 bases). This CDR3 has 14 amino acids. Germline V lookup: CDR1 SGHVS, CDR2 FQNEAQ. Deletions cut 2 bases from V and 0 bases from J, with 7 bases between. CDR3 amino acids: CASSLQGANYGYTF. CDR3 DNA: TGTGCCAGCAGCTTACAGGGTGCTAACTATGGCTACACCTTC.

V usage is TRBV3-1 (or the pseudogene TRBV3-2) and J usage is TRBJ2-1; 12 nucleotides agree with TRBD2. Trimming took 5 bases from V and 1 from J; bases not matched to a gene: 6. Per germline, CDR1 LGHDT and CDR2 YNNKEL (reference sequence). This CDR3 spans 17 amino acids. The CDR3, as DNA: TGTGCCAGCAGCTCACGACTAGCGGGGGAATCCTACAATGAGCAGTTCTTC. This codes for CASSSRLAGESYNEQFF.

The chain employs TRBV2 and TRBJ2-1; D might be TRBD2 (5 bases). The CDR3 spans 13 residues. The germline V and J ends were trimmed by 8 bases and 10 bases, with 18 bases remaining between them. Germline values: CDR1 SNHLY, CDR2 FYNNEI. The CDR3 DNA is TGTGCCAGCGGCGGGTGGGCAGACGTGGAGCAGTTCTTC. The encoded protein is CASGGWADVEQFF.

This chain uses TRBV19 with TRBJ1-4; 10 nucleotides agree with TRBD1. V shed 7 bases, J shed 7 bases, and the junction held 6 bases outside the gene matches. The CDR3 covers 14 residues. Germline V gene sequence: CDR1 LNHDA, CDR2 SQIVND (reference sequence). The CDR3 nucleotides are TGTGCCAGTACCCTGACAGGGGGCGTTGAAAAACTGTTTTTT. Protein sequence: CASTLTGGVEKLFF. Combining the CDR3 with reference TRBV19 and TRBJ1-4 gives the whole variable domain DGGITQSPKYLFRKEGQNVTLSCEQNLNHDAMYWYRQDPGQGLRLIYYSQIVNDFQKGDIAEGYSVSREKKESFPLTVTSAQKNPTAFYLCASTLTGGVEKLFFGSGTQLSVL.

The chain couples TRBV5-4 to TRBJ1-2; 7 positions match TRBD1. CDR3 size: 11 residues. V was pared by 7 bases and J by 9 bases, with 6 bases of the junction left unmatched. CDR1 is SGHNT and CDR2 is YYREEE in the germline V gene (reference sequence). This CDR3 reads CASGTATSYTF. In DNA form, the CDR3 reads TGTGCCAGCGGGACAGCAACTAGCTACACCTTC.

Many counts were recorded for this clone. This chain uses TRBV5-1 with TRBJ1-3, with no clear D. CDR3 length equals 15 residues. CDR1 is SGHRS, CDR2 YFSETQ, per germline. V was pared by 4 bases and J by 0 bases, with 11 bases between. The DNA of the CDR3 is TGCGCCAGCAGCCGGGAAGGACGCTCTGGAAACACCATATATTTT. It translates to CASSREGRSGNTIYF. Drawing the rest from reference TRBV5-1 and TRBJ1-3, the complete variable domain is KAGVTQTPRYLIKTRGQQVTLSCSPISGHRSVSWYQQTPGQGLQFLFEYFSETQRNKGNFPGRFSGRQFSNSRSEMNVSTLELGDSALYLCASSREGRSGNTIYFGEGSWLTVV.

The rearrangement uses TRBV2 and TRBJ2-5; 7 bases fit TRBD2. The germline CDR1 and CDR2 sequences are SNHLY and FYNNEI. The CDR3 is 16 amino acids. After removal of 8 bases from V and 4 bases from J, the junction contained 16 bases not matched to a gene. CDR3 sequence: CASGSPGGLGAETQYF. In DNA form, the CDR3 reads TGTGCCAGCGGTAGTCCGGGGGGTCTCGGGGCAGAGACCCAGTACTTC.

The chain links TRBV4-1 to TRBJ2-7, with a tentative D call TRBD1 (6 bases). Trimming took off 5 bases at V and 4 bases at J, with 21 bases between the two ends. The germline V gene encodes CDR1 MGHRA and CDR2 YSYEKL. The CDR3 length is 16 residues. The CDR3 nucleotides are TGCGCCAGCAGCAAACGCGCCACAGGGTTTGTTTACGAGCAGTACTTC. Translating gives CASSKRATGFVYEQYF.

The chain couples TRBV2 to TRBJ1-2; no clear D. The germline V and J ends were trimmed by 7 bases and 0 bases, with 9 bases remaining between them. The CDR3 loop spans 13 amino acids. Looked up from germline, CDR1 is SNHLY and CDR2 is FYNNEI. The chain's CDR3 is CASMGRPNYGYTF. In nucleotides, the CDR3 is TGTGCCAGCATGGGCAGGCCTAACTATGGCTACACCTTC.

The V call is TRBV11-2, the J call TRBJ2-5; D not resolved. This CDR3 contains 16 residues. V was clipped by 4 bases and J by 3 bases, with 18 bases between them. Germline CDR1 is SGHAT and CDR2 is FQNNGV. CDR3 protein: CASSSPGSQLEETQYF. The CDR3 nucleotides are TGTGCCAGCAGCTCACCCGGGTCACAACTCGAAGAGACCCAGTACTTC.

The genes are TRBV6-5 and TRBJ1-5; TRBD1 agrees at 7 bases. CDR1 is MNHEY and CDR2 is SVGAGI in the germline V gene. Trimming cost V 6 bases and J 6 bases; bases outside gene matches: 11. CDR3 length: 15 residues. CDR3 amino acids: CASSGDRVVSQPQHF. In DNA, the CDR3 is TGTGCCAGCAGCGGAGACAGGGTAGTTAGTCAGCCCCAGCATTTT.

This clone was observed a handful of times. This chain links TRBV7-6 with TRBJ2-3, with a possible D match to TRBD2 (6 bases). Germline assignment: CDR1 SGHVS and CDR2 FNYEAQ. Trimming pared 0 bases from V and 1 base from J, leaving 8 bases between. This CDR3 is built from 15 residues. The CDR3 region is CASSLAWGGTDTQYF. The CDR3, as DNA: TGTGCCAGCAGCTTAGCGTGGGGGGGCACAGATACGCAGTATTTT.

V gene TRBV5-1 combines with J gene TRBJ1-2; TRBD1 aligns across 8 bases. J was trimmed by 8 bases and V by 4 bases; bases with no gene match: 13. Germline V lookup: CDR1 SGHRS, CDR2 YFSETQ. This CDR3 contains 15 residues. DNA for the CDR3: TGCGCCAGCAGCCACCCCACCGGGACAGGCAACGGCTACACCTTC. Its protein product is CASSHPTGTGNGYTF.

The chain carries TRBV6-5 and TRBJ2-3; 10 bases agree with TRBD2. Germline V gene lookup returns CDR1 MNHEY and CDR2 SVGAGI. The V and J ends lost 4 bases and 4 bases, in that order; junction bases with no gene match: 8. The CDR3 is 16 amino acids. CDR3 region: CASSSLLAGDSDTQYF. CDR3 in DNA: TGTGCCAGCAGTTCCCTTCTAGCGGGAGACTCAGATACGCAGTATTTT.

V gene TRBV7-9 combines with J gene TRBJ1-6, with TRBD1 matching over 8 bases. The CDR3 runs 15 residues. Germline V lookup: CDR1 SEHNR, CDR2 FQNEAQ (reference sequence). The trim removed 5 bases at V and 6 bases at J, leaving 6 bases unmatched. The CDR3 nucleotides are TGTGCCAGCAGCCCGTCGGGACAGGCTAATTCACCCCTCCACTTT. Its protein is CASSPSGQANSPLHF.

The chain is built from TRBV19 and TRBJ2-2, with a possible D match to TRBD1 (5 bases). V was shortened by 6 bases and J by 4 bases, with 9 bases between the two germline ends. CDR1 is LNHDA, CDR2 SQIVND, per germline (reference sequence). The CDR3 contains 13 residues. The CDR3 sequence is CASRIRATGELFF. DNA of the CDR3: TGTGCCAGTAGGATCAGGGCCACCGGGGAGCTGTTTTTT.

V and J are TRBV5-1 and TRBJ1-2; 7 positions agree with TRBD1. The junction had 10 bases not matched to a gene; V was cut back by 7 bases and J by 4 bases. The CDR3 has 14 residues. Looked up from germline, CDR1 is SGHRS and CDR2 is YFSETQ. This CDR3 reads CASGDSGTAYGYTF. CDR3 bases: TGCGCCAGCGGGGATTCCGGGACAGCCTATGGCTACACCTTC.

The rearrangement joins TRBV5-4 to TRBJ2-2; 9 positions match TRBD1. Germline V gene lookup returns CDR1 SGHNT and CDR2 YYREEE (reference sequence). The CDR3 length is 16 residues. The J segment lost 7 bases and the V segment lost 4 bases, leaving 11 bases of the junction unmatched. The CDR3, as DNA: TGTGCCAGCAGCCGAACAACAGGGGGCGGGATCGGGGAGCTGTTTTTT. The encoded protein is CASSRTTGGGIGELFF.

The V call is TRBV19, the J call TRBJ2-3; the D gene is possibly TRBD2 (5 bases). From germline, CDR1 is LNHDA and CDR2 SQIVND (reference sequence). Trimming pared 6 bases from V and 2 bases from J, leaving 15 bases between. The CDR3 extends over 15 amino acids. CDR3 loop: CASSTDSRYTDTQYF. CDR3 DNA sequence: TGTGCCAGTAGCACGGACTCGAGGTACACAGATACGCAGTATTTT.

This clone was picked up a small number of times. The chain has TRBV13 and TRBJ2-1, with 14 bases matching TRBD2. The germline gives CDR1 PRHDT, CDR2 FYEKMQ (reference sequence). The V segment lost 4 bases and the J segment 7 bases; nucleotides outside the gene matches: 6. CDR3 length equals 16 residues. The CDR3 sequence: CASSSWTSGGRNEQFF. The CDR3 DNA reads as TGTGCCAGCAGCTCCTGGACTAGCGGGGGGCGAAATGAGCAGTTCTTC.